The present TCR beta chain was sequenced within a study of T cell changes during pregnancy in multiple sclerosis. Assay: immunoSEQ multiplex PCR; the TCRdb copy retains only in-frame clones and omits some. The sample lists about 45,000 clones; approximately 90% were seen once. The germline V gene has CDR1 SNHLY and CDR2 FYNNEI. The CDR3 runs 14 residues. Trimming shortened V by 3 bases and J by 5 bases, and 11 bases separated the two germline ends. The origin of this receptor is a female donor with multiple sclerosis, enrolled in a pregnancy study. The sequencing here drew on CD4+ T cells from peripheral blood mononuclear cells, taken in the third trimester of pregnancy. The chain links TRBV2 to TRBJ1-3, with D unresolved. CDR3 coding DNA: TGTGCCAGCAGTGATGGGGAGCCGAGAAACACCATATATTTT. Protein product: CASSDGEPRNTIYF. The complete variable domain, with remaining parts taken from reference TRBV2 and TRBJ1-3, reads EPEVTQTPSHQVTQMGQEVILRCVPISNHLYFYWYRQILGQKVEFLVSFYNNEISEKSEIFDDQFSVERPDGSNFTLKIRSTKLEDSAMYFCASSDGEPRNTIYFGEGSWLTVV.